Following are 7 T cell receptor beta chains from one sample sequenced in a study of OX40 agonist ivuxolimab in advanced cancers. Receptor libraries were prepared by the immunoSEQ multiplex PCR assay. As stored in TCRdb, this immuneACCESS dataset retains in-frame rearrangements with V and J assigned. A fraction of the clones does not appear; measured against another copy, unresolved V genes explain less than half of the discrepancy, and the remainder lacks a known reason. Counted in this sample were 30,000 to 40,000 clones; roughly 91% of them appeared once. The ten biggest clones cover under 15% of the sample. This specimen was CD4+ or CD8+ T cells sorted from blood, taken in a trial of the OX40 agonist ivuxolimab. The receptor source for this set is an adult with an advanced solid tumor such as melanoma, head and neck, liver or kidney cancer.

This sequence joins TRBV27 and TRBJ1-1, with D hard to call. Looked up from germline, CDR1 is MNHEY and CDR2 is SMNVEV (reference sequence). Trimming shortened V by 2 bases and J by 7 bases, and 11 bases separated the two germline ends. The CDR3 contains 13 residues. CDR3 amino acids: CASSLALFGEAFF. In DNA form, the CDR3 reads TGTGCCAGCAGTTTAGCCCTATTTGGTGAAGCTTTCTTT.

V and J are TRBV28 and TRBJ1-1; no firm D call. V dropped 9 bases and J dropped 3 bases, with 17 bases sitting between them. Germline V gene lookup returns CDR1 MDHEN and CDR2 SYDVKM. CDR3 size: 14 residues. CDR3 protein: CASTRVGEDTEAFF. The CDR3, as DNA: TGTGCCAGTACTAGGGTTGGGGAGGACACTGAAGCTTTCTTT.

The V and J genes are TRBV11-2 and TRBJ1-3; D gene ambiguous. CDR1 and CDR2 from the germline V gene are SGHAT and FQNNGV. The CDR3 spans 15 residues. Trimming removed 8 bases from V and 4 bases from J, with 18 bases in between. CDR3 protein: CASLGGDPGGNTIYF. In DNA form, the CDR3 reads TGTGCCAGCCTTGGAGGAGATCCGGGCGGAAACACCATATATTTT. Full variable domain (remainder filled in from reference TRBV11-2 and TRBJ1-3): EAGVAQSPRYKIIEKRQSVAFWCNPISGHATLYWYQQILGQGPKLLIQFQNNGVVDDSQLPKDRFSAERLKGVDSTLKIQPAKLEDSAVYLCASLGGDPGGNTIYFGEGSWLTVV.

J is TRBJ1-2 and V is TRBV10-1; no clear D gene. The germline CDR1 and CDR2 sequences are WNHNN and SYGVQD (reference sequence). Trimming took off 0 bases at V and 0 bases at J, with 11 bases between the two ends. CDR3 length: 16 residues. Here the CDR3 DNA reads TGCGCCAGCAGTGAGTCGGCCGGCAAGCCTAACTATGGCTACACCTTC. Its translation is CASSESAGKPNYGYTF.

This clone was seen a single time. CDR3 sequence: CASTLDRGRTEAFF. As DNA, the CDR3 is TGTGCCAGCACCCTAGACAGGGGACGAACTGAAGCTTTCTTT. The chain couples TRBV7-9 to TRBJ1-1; 8 positions match TRBD1. Trimming cost V 7 bases and J 5 bases; bases outside gene matches: 9. CDR1 SEHNR and CDR2 FQNEAQ come from the germline V gene (reference sequence). The CDR3 has 14 amino acids.

Of note for this clone: This CDR3 is also generated by other DNA sequences in the sample. The V and J genes are TRBV7-9 and TRBJ1-1; D not resolved. This CDR3 is 12 amino acids long. Germline CDR1 reads SEHNR; CDR2 reads FQNEAQ (reference sequence). Deletions cut 2 bases from V and 2 bases from J, with 3 bases between. As DNA, the CDR3 is TGTGCCAGCAGCTTACTTAACACTGAAGCTTTCTTT. Translated: CASSLLNTEAFF. Complete variable domain (other parts from reference TRBV7-9 and TRBJ1-1): DTGVSQNPRHKITKRGQNVTFRCDPISEHNRLYWYRQTLGQGPEFLTYFQNEAQLEKSRLLSDRFSAERPKGSFSTLEIQRTEQGDSAMYLCASSLLNTEAFFGQGTRLTVV.

This chain connects TRBV5-1 to TRBJ1-1; D is unclear. The V and J ends lost 4 bases and 0 bases respectively, with 13 bases between them. The CDR3 is 15 amino acids. Germline CDR1 reads SGHRS; CDR2 reads YFSETQ. This chain's CDR3 is CASSPQRAVNTEAFF. As DNA, the CDR3 is TGCGCCAGCAGCCCACAGCGGGCGGTGAACACTGAAGCTTTCTTT.